A selection of T cell receptor beta chains follows, all from one sample in a study of cytomegalovirus exposure and HLA in healthy donors. This table comes from immunoSEQ multiplex PCR, and its TCRdb copy is limited to in-frame clones, with some not included. The sample has approximately 85,000 clones, less than 65% seen once. The sample comprised PBMCs. These receptors were collected from a young woman in good health and CMV-seropositive. CDR3s include the opening cysteine and the closing phenylalanine or tryptophan. Each record gives: V gene, CDR3 length, D gene, clone size, J gene, CDR3 DNA, CDR3 protein. The D gene is left open where the match is weak. Clone size, where shown, is once, few, many, or a class for clones that have expanded.

TRBV6-6,15,-,-,TRBJ2-2,TGTGCCAGCAGTACCCTACGACAGAACACCGGGGAGCTGTTTTTT,CASSTLRQNTGELFF
TRBV7-9,12,-,-,TRBJ1-4,TGTGCCCTTCGCCAGGGAAATGAAAAACTGTTTTTT,CALRQGNEKLFF
TRBV7-9,12,-,-,TRBJ1-1,TGTGCCAGCTCCGTTTTCGACACTGAAGCTTTCTTT,CASSVFDTEAFF
TRBV7-8,15,-,-,TRBJ1-2,TGTGCCAGCAGCTTAGTAGGCAGGGGATTTGATGGCTACACCTTC,CASSLVGRGFDGYTF
TRBV10-1,13,-,few,TRBJ1-1,TGCGCCAGCAGTGAGTCACAGGGATTCGGAGCTTTCTTT,CASSESQGFGAFF
TRBV5-4,15,TRBD1,-,TRBJ2-3,TGTGCCAGCAGCTTGGCCGACAGGGGGACAGATACGCAGTATTTT,CASSLADRGTDTQYF
TRBV11-3,14,TRBD1,-,TRBJ1-1,TGTGCCAGCAGTCTGACAGGGAGTAGCACTGAAGCTTTCTTT,CASSLTGSSTEAFF
TRBV29-1,13,TRBD2,-,TRBJ2-5,TGCAGCGTTGAGAGAAGCGGGGAGGGCGCTCAATACTTC,CSVERSGEGAQYF
TRBV10-1,14,-,-,TRBJ2-3,TGCGCCAGCAGTCAGGGTGAAAACACAGATACGCAGTATTTT,CASSQGENTDTQYF
TRBV11-3,15,-,-,TRBJ2-1,TGTGCCAGCAGCTTAGAGTTGAGCTCCTACAATGAGCAGTTCTTC,CASSLELSSYNEQFF
TRBV5-1,13,-,-,TRBJ2-5,TGCGCCTCCCGGCGCTTAGCGCAAGAGACCCAGTACTTC,CASRRLAQETQYF
TRBV7-2,16,-,-,TRBJ1-5,TGTGCCAGCAGCAGCAGCCTCGACAGTTACAATCAGCCCCAGCATTTT,CASSSSLDSYNQPQHF
TRBV28,15,TRBD2,-,TRBJ2-1,TGTGCCAGCAGTTTGTGGACTAGCGGGAGTGATGAGCAGTTCTTC,CASSLWTSGSDEQFF
TRBV30,14,-,-,TRBJ1-5,TGTGCCTGGAATAAGGCAGGGGGCAATCAGCCCCAGCATTTT,CAWNKAGGNQPQHF
TRBV19,14,-,few,TRBJ1-6,TGTGCCAGTAGTATTGGACAGCCCCTCGGGCCCCTCCACTTT,CASSIGQPLGPLHF
TRBV6-6,13,-,-,TRBJ1-3,TGTGCCAGCAGGGGAGACTCTGGAAACACCATATATTTT,CASRGDSGNTIYF
TRBV7-3,14,-,-,TRBJ2-1,TGTGCCAGCAGCTTAATGGCGGGGGCGGGTGAGCAGTTCTTC,CASSLMAGAGEQFF